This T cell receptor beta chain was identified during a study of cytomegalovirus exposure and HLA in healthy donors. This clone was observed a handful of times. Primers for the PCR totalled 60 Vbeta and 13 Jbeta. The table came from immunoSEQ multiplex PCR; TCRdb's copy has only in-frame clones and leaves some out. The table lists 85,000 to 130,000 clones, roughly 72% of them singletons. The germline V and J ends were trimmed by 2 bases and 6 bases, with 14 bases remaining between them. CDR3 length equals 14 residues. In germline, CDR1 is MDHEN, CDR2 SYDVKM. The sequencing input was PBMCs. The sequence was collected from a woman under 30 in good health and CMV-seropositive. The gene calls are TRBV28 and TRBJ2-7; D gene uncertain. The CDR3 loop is CASSLLSAVLEQYF. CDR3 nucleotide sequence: TGTGCCAGCAGTTTACTCTCCGCGGTCCTCGAGCAGTACTTC.